This T cell receptor (beta chain) is from a study of radiotherapy plus CTLA-4 blockade in lung cancer. Study summary: Objective responses were documented in around a sixth of patients, with disease control in roughly 31%.

Findings and limits, study-wide: In blood, early T cell clone dynamics reportedly predicted response best, together with interferon-beta.

The repertoire was sequenced with immunoSEQ multiplex PCR; TCRdb's copy has only in-frame clones and lacks some. This table holds about 36,000 clones, around 77% found once. The CDR3 is 17 residues long. V lost 1 base to trimming and J lost 5 bases; unmatched junction nucleotides: 7. The germline V gene encodes CDR1 KGHSH and CDR2 LQKENI. About this clone: What it recognizes is unknown.

The material was peripheral blood, obtained from a patient treated with radiotherapy plus ipilimumab. The TCR was taken from a human donor with non-small cell lung cancer who had stable disease on radiotherapy plus ipilimumab. V usage is TRBV18 and J usage is TRBJ2-1; 11 positions agree with TRBD2. The CDR3, as DNA: TGTGCCAGCTCACCACGCCGTACTAGCGGGGGAGACAATGAGCAGTTCTTC. This gives the protein CASSPRRTSGGDNEQFF.